This T cell receptor beta chain was identified in a study of beta chain features in type 1 diabetes. Regarding the study as a whole: Whether HLA type affects TCRB rearrangement stayed undetermined in the present work. TCRB CDR3s from Type 1 diabetes patients were moderately but significantly shorter in all four CD4+ subsets. Type 1 diabetes patients had fewer VDJ junction insertions and more deletions.

Every isolated RNA sample was fully reverse transcribed, so sequencing captured expressed TCRB transcripts. Libraries were prepared by immunoSEQ multiplex PCR; TCRdb keeps only in-frame clonotypes and omits some of them. The sample lists under 350,000 clones, 24% occurring once. The CDR3 is 11 residues long. The V gene's germline CDR1 is KGHSH and CDR2 LQKENI. V was shortened by 6 bases and J by 4 bases, with 4 bases between the two germline ends. Details on this clone: The antigen is not known.

The chain combines TRBV18 with TRBJ2-1; unclear D gene. This receptor was obtained from a woman in her twenties or thirties with type 1 diabetes. Sequencing was done on a sample of naive CD4+ T cells from blood. CDR3 nucleotides: TGTGCCAGCTCCTCGTACAATGAGCAGTTCTTC. Its translation is CASSSYNEQFF.